Listed here are 32 T cell receptor beta chains from one sample, sequenced in a study of shared clonotypes between healthy human individuals. The protocol was immunoSEQ multiplex PCR, while the TCRdb copy is restricted to in-frame clones and leaves out a portion. The sample holds about 1.5 million clones, roughly 96% seen once. Sequenced sample: naive CD4+ T cells sorted from blood. Stated subset: CD45RA+ positively selected. These receptors all stem from a young man in good health.

This sequence joins TRBV28 and TRBJ2-4; 9 bases are a match to TRBD1. Germline V gene lookup returns CDR1 MDHEN and CDR2 SYDVKM. Trimming at V came to 8 bases and at J to 1 base, leaving 6 bases not matched to a gene. CDR3 length: 15 amino acids. CDR3 in DNA: TGTGCCAGCTGCCGGGACAGGGTGGCCAAAAACATTCAGTACTTC. Its protein product is CASCRDRVAKNIQYF.

The genes are TRBV7-8 and TRBJ2-7, with D uncertain. In germline, CDR1 is SGHVS, CDR2 FQNEAQ. Trimming removed 7 bases at V and 0 bases at J, with 13 bases between. This CDR3 region has 14 residues. The CDR3: CASTQRTPSYEQYF. The CDR3 DNA reads as TGTGCCAGCACCCAAAGGACGCCCTCCTACGAGCAGTACTTC.

The rearrangement links TRBV5-1 to TRBJ2-2; D gene ambiguous. Germline CDR1 SGHRS, CDR2 YFSETQ. CDR3 size: 15 residues. The V and J ends lost 0 bases and 4 bases respectively, with 10 bases between them. The CDR3, as DNA: TGCGCCAGCAGCTTGGGGTATGGCGGCACCGGGGAGCTGTTTTTT. Residues: CASSLGYGGTGELFF.

This rearrangement joins TRBV6-6 to TRBJ2-2; D might be TRBD1 or TRBD2, each matching 6 bases. Deletions cut 9 bases from V and 4 bases from J, with 18 bases between. Germline V CDR1 and CDR2: MNHNY, SVGAGI (reference sequence). The CDR3 is 15 residues long. CDR3 sequence (DNA): TGTGCCAGTATTTGGGGGGAAGGGGGCACCGGGGAGCTGTTTTTT. The encoded protein is CASIWGEGGTGELFF.

This chain links TRBV28 with TRBJ1-2, with 7 bases matching TRBD1. Per the germline V gene, CDR1 is MDHEN and CDR2 is SYDVKM. The CDR3 is 14 residues long. Germline trimming cut 6 bases from V and 4 bases from J; bases unmatched to any gene: 8. In DNA form, the CDR3 reads TGTGCCAGCAGCCGGCCAGGGACAGCCTATGGCTACACCTTC. This gives the protein CASSRPGTAYGYTF.

This chain connects TRBV29-1 to TRBJ2-1; D may be TRBD1 (5 bases). CDR3 length: 13 amino acids. Germline assignment: CDR1 SQVTM and CDR2 ANQGSEA. V shed 4 bases and J shed 1 base, with 8 bases lying between them. Here the CDR3 reads CSVAAGSYNEQFF. CDR3 bases: TGCAGCGTTGCGGCAGGGTCCTACAATGAGCAGTTCTTC.

The chain has TRBV25-1 and TRBJ2-1; 13 bases fit TRBD2. The length of the CDR3 is 16 residues. V lost 2 bases to trimming and J lost 9 bases; unmatched junction nucleotides: 7. Germline lookup yields CDR1 MGHDK and CDR2 SYGVNS. The CDR3 DNA reads as TGTGCCAGCAGTGAAGCCGGACTAGCGGGAGTAGGTGAGCAGTTCTTC. It encodes CASSEAGLAGVGEQFF. Variable domain in full (rest from reference TRBV25-1 and TRBJ2-1): EADIYQTPRYLVIGTGKKITLECSQTMGHDKMYWYQQDPGMELHLIHYSYGVNSTEKGDLSSESTVSRIRTEHFPLTLESARPSHTSQYLCASSEAGLAGVGEQFFGPGTRLTVL.

The chain carries TRBV18 and TRBJ2-7; the D call may be TRBD1 or TRBD2 (5 bases each). Deletions cut 1 base from V and 3 bases from J, with 16 bases between. The CDR3 totals 16 residues. Looked up from germline, CDR1 is KGHSH and CDR2 is LQKENI. The CDR3 nucleotides are TGTGCCAGCTCACCACGAATTGGGGGTTTCGACTACGAGCAGTACTTC. Translating gives CASSPRIGGFDYEQYF. The complete variable domain, with remaining parts taken from reference TRBV18 and TRBJ2-7, reads NAGVMQNPRHLVRRRGQEARLRCSPMKGHSHVYWYRQLPEEGLKFMVYLQKENIIDESGMPKERFSAEFPKEGPSILRIQQVVRGDSAAYFCASSPRIGGFDYEQYFGPGTRLTVT.

This clone was seen once. Other DNA sequences within the sample encode an identical CDR3. The rearrangement links TRBV15 to TRBJ1-1, with a possible D match to TRBD1 (5 bases). CDR1 LNHNV and CDR2 YYDKDF come from the germline V gene (reference sequence). The CDR3 is 12 residues long. The ends were cut back, 1 base at V and 11 bases at J, with 11 bases in the middle. As DNA, the CDR3 is TGTGCCACCAGCAGAGGGCAGGGTGAGGCTTTCTTT. Translating gives CATSRGQGEAFF.

The J gene is TRBJ2-1, the V gene TRBV28; TRBD2 matches at 13 bases. Germline V gene sequence: CDR1 MDHEN, CDR2 SYDVKM. The V segment lost 5 bases and the J segment 1 base; nucleotides outside the gene matches: 11. CDR3 length equals 19 residues. CDR3 nucleotide sequence: TGTGCCAGCAGTCCCAGGACTAGCGGGAGCTCGGGGTCCTACAATGAGCAGTTCTTC. It codes for CASSPRTSGSSGSYNEQFF.

The chain is built from TRBV29-1 and TRBJ2-6; no reliable D call. V gave up 7 bases and J gave up 1 base, with 8 bases separating them. CDR1 and CDR2 from the germline V gene are SQVTM and ANQGSEA. CDR3 length equals 13 residues. The CDR3 nucleotides read TGCAGCGGGTCCCTTTCTGGGGCCAACGTCCTGACTTTC. Translated: CSGSLSGANVLTF.

The chain employs TRBV28 and TRBJ1-5; the D is unclear. V dropped 6 bases and J dropped 5 bases, with 14 bases sitting between them. The CDR3 has 14 amino acids. Germline V gene sequence: CDR1 MDHEN, CDR2 SYDVKM. CDR3 in amino acids: CASRNRQAHQPQHF. The CDR3, as DNA: TGTGCCAGCAGAAATCGGCAGGCGCATCAGCCCCAGCATTTT.

Details on this clone: This specimen includes other DNA sequences encoding the same CDR3. The J gene is TRBJ2-7, the V gene TRBV2, with D unresolved. In germline, CDR1 is SNHLY, CDR2 FYNNEI. With 6 bases removed from V and 0 bases from J, the gap between germline ends came to 6 bases. The CDR3 extends over 12 amino acids. The CDR3 reads CASRESSYEQYF. The CDR3 nucleotides read TGTGCCAGCAGGGAAAGCTCCTACGAGCAGTACTTC. Drawing the rest from reference TRBV2 and TRBJ2-7, the complete variable domain is EPEVTQTPSHQVTQMGQEVILRCVPISNHLYFYWYRQILGQKVEFLVSFYNNEISEKSEIFDDQFSVERPDGSNFTLKIRSTKLEDSAMYFCASRESSYEQYFGPGTRLTVT.

The rearrangement uses TRBV21-1 and TRBJ2-5; the table calls TRBD1, which could not be checked here. TRBV21-1 is a recognized pseudogene. The CDR3 covers 17 residues. The CDR3 DNA follows: TGTGCCAGCAGCAAAGGCCAGACAGTCGTGTACCAAGAGACCCAGTACTTC. It specifies CASSKGQTVVYQETQYF.

This clone was seen only once. The chain recombines TRBV27 with TRBJ2-1; 16 positions agree with TRBD2. Germline CDR1 reads MNHEY; CDR2 reads SMNVEV (reference sequence). The CDR3 totals 20 residues. Germline trimming cut 2 bases from V and 3 bases from J; bases unmatched to any gene: 10. This chain's CDR3 is CASSLKGTSGRALVYNEQFF. Written as DNA, the CDR3 is TGTGCCAGCAGTTTAAAGGGGACTAGCGGGAGGGCCTTGGTCTACAATGAGCAGTTCTTC.

The chain couples TRBV5-1 to TRBJ2-3; D gene ambiguous. This CDR3 region has 12 residues. The germline CDR1 and CDR2 sequences are SGHRS and YFSETQ. V gave up 4 bases and J gave up 11 bases, with 14 bases separating them. CDR3 region: CASSHRTYGQYF. CDR3 coding DNA: TGCGCCAGCAGCCATCGGACCTACGGGCAGTATTTT.

The J gene is TRBJ1-5, the V gene TRBV2, with D uncertain. With 4 bases removed from V and 4 bases from J, the gap between germline ends came to 8 bases. The CDR3 length is 13 residues. Germline CDR1 is SNHLY and CDR2 is FYNNEI. Written as DNA, the CDR3 is TGTGCCAGCAGTGTCCAGGTAAATCAGCCCCAGCATTTT. Its translation is CASSVQVNQPQHF.

V is TRBV7-9 and J is TRBJ2-7, with 11 bases aligning to TRBD1. Unmatched junction bases numbered 3, after V lost 3 bases and J lost 5 bases. The CDR3 sequence is 14 residues long. CDR1 is SEHNR and CDR2 is FQNEAQ in the germline V gene (reference sequence). The CDR3 DNA follows: TGTGCCAGCAGCTTTTGGACAGGGGGCGACGAGCAGTACTTC. As protein: CASSFWTGGDEQYF.

The V and J genes are TRBV4-1 and TRBJ2-3; D not resolved. V dropped 3 bases and J dropped 4 bases, with 5 bases sitting between them. The length of the CDR3 is 12 residues. Germline-derived CDR1 and CDR2 are MGHRA and YSYEKL. CDR3 amino acids: CASSHISDTQYF. CDR3 coding DNA: TGCGCCAGCAGCCACATCTCAGATACGCAGTATTTT.

The chain has TRBV11-2 and TRBJ2-2; D gene uncertain. The germline V and J ends were trimmed by 3 bases and 6 bases, with 14 bases remaining between them. The CDR3 spans 15 residues. Germline CDR1 is SGHAT and CDR2 is FQNNGV. CDR3 DNA sequence: TGTGCCAGCAGCTTCTCTACCCAATGGGCCGGGGAGCTGTTTTTT. Its protein is CASSFSTQWAGELFF.

On this clone: The sample holds other DNA sequences that translate to the same CDR3. This chain joins TRBV19 and TRBJ2-5, with 12 bases that match TRBD2. Trimming at V came to 3 bases and at J to 2 bases, leaving 1 base not matched to a gene. Germline CDR1 and CDR2: LNHDA and SQIVND (reference sequence). The CDR3 is made up of 15 amino acids. This chain's CDR3 is CASSILAGGQETQYF. CDR3 DNA sequence: TGTGCCAGTAGTATTCTAGCGGGAGGGCAAGAGACCCAGTACTTC.

The V call is TRBV29-1, the J call TRBJ2-7; a possible D gene is TRBD1 (6 bases). V was trimmed by 3 bases and J by 5 bases, leaving 14 bases between them. The CDR3 totals 13 residues. CDR1 and CDR2 from the germline V gene are SQVTM and ANQGSEA. The CDR3 region has the DNA TGCAGCGTTGAGACAGGCGTTAGGAACGAGCAGTACTTC. This sequence encodes CSVETGVRNEQYF.

The V gene is TRBV25-1, the J gene TRBJ2-3; D is unclear. Germline V CDR1 and CDR2: MGHDK, SYGVNS. The CDR3 length is 12 residues. The V gene lost 0 bases and the J gene lost 7 bases, with 5 bases spanning the gap. The CDR3 nucleotides read TGTGCCAGCAGTGAATATGGCCATACGCAGTATTTT. As protein: CASSEYGHTQYF.

The chain couples TRBV28 to TRBJ1-1; TRBD1 might be the D (6 bases). The ends were cut back, 3 bases at V and 6 bases at J, with 11 bases in the middle. This CDR3 spans 13 amino acids. The germline CDR1 and CDR2 sequences are MDHEN and SYDVKM. CDR3 bases: TGTGCCAGCAGTTTCCGCCCAGGGGCTGAAGCTTTCTTT. Protein sequence: CASSFRPGAEAFF.

The V and J genes are TRBV18 and TRBJ2-1, with D perhaps matching TRBD1 (6 bases). V lost 2 bases, J lost 5 bases, and 16 bases lay in between. Germline CDR1 KGHSH, CDR2 LQKENI. This CDR3 spans 16 amino acids. In DNA, the CDR3 is TGTGCCAGCTCACCATACAGGGAAAGTACGAACAATGAGCAGTTCTTC. Residues: CASSPYRESTNNEQFF.

The V call is TRBV7-9, the J call TRBJ2-2; tentative D call: TRBD1 (5 bases). The CDR3 is made up of 14 amino acids. V dropped 5 bases and J dropped 3 bases, with 10 bases sitting between them. Germline loops: CDR1 SEHNR, CDR2 FQNEAQ (reference sequence). The DNA of the CDR3 is TGTGCCAGCAGCCAAGGACAATACACCGGGGAGCTGTTTTTT. Amino acid sequence: CASSQGQYTGELFF.

The chain combines TRBV5-6 with TRBJ1-1; no reliable D call. Germline values: CDR1 SGHDT, CDR2 YYEEEE. CDR3 length: 13 residues. Trimming stripped 2 bases from V and 2 bases from J, with 7 bases between. The CDR3 spells CASSFSGNTEAFF. CDR3 in DNA: TGTGCCAGCAGCTTTTCGGGAAACACTGAAGCTTTCTTT.

The chain links TRBV5-1 to TRBJ2-2; 7 bases are a match to TRBD2. The CDR3 is 16 residues long. The germline CDR1 and CDR2 sequences are SGHRS and YFSETQ. Germline trimming cut 8 bases from V and 0 bases from J; bases unmatched to any gene: 10. DNA of the CDR3: TGCGCCAGTTTCTCGGGACTAACCACGAACACCGGGGAGCTGTTTTTT. As protein: CASFSGLTTNTGELFF.

Notes on this clone: The sample has other DNA sequences that encode this CDR3 too. The V and J genes are TRBV28 and TRBJ2-1; weak D call: TRBD1 (6 bases). V was cut by 2 bases and J by 9 bases, with 8 bases left in between. The CDR3 sequence is 12 residues long. CDR1 and CDR2 (germline): MDHEN, SYDVKM. Here the CDR3 DNA reads TGTGCCAGCAGTTTACTCAGGGGTGAGCAGTTCTTC. Protein product: CASSLLRGEQFF. The whole variable domain, filled in from reference TRBV28 and TRBJ2-1, reads DVKVTQSSRYLVKRTGEKVFLECVQDMDHENMFWYRQDPGLGLRLIYFSYDVKMKEKGDIPEGYSVSREKKERFSLILESASTNQTSMYLCASSLLRGEQFFGPGTRLTVL.

This chain uses TRBV7-9 with TRBJ1-2; D unresolved. V was shortened by 2 bases and J by 4 bases, with 11 bases between the two germline ends. This CDR3 contains 14 residues. Germline lookup yields CDR1 SEHNR and CDR2 FQNEAQ (reference sequence). CDR3 protein: CASSLYQAGYGYTF. Written as DNA, the CDR3 is TGTGCCAGCAGCTTATATCAGGCTGGCTATGGCTACACCTTC.

This chain joins TRBV5-1 and TRBJ2-3, with TRBD1 matching over 8 bases. Germline V gene lookup returns CDR1 SGHRS and CDR2 YFSETQ. The junction had 3 bases not matched to a gene; V was cut back by 4 bases and J by 2 bases. The CDR3 is 14 residues long. The CDR3 sequence: CASSQGAPTDTQYF. CDR3 DNA: TGCGCCAGCAGCCAGGGGGCGCCCACAGATACGCAGTATTTT. Together with reference TRBV5-1 and TRBJ2-3, the CDR3 gives the full variable domain: KAGVTQTPRYLIKTRGQQVTLSCSPISGHRSVSWYQQTPGQGLQFLFEYFSETQRNKGNFPGRFSGRQFSNSRSEMNVSTLELGDSALYLCASSQGAPTDTQYFGPGTRLTVL.

Only one count was recorded for this clone. The chain couples TRBV6-6 to TRBJ1-4, with no clear D. Germline lookup yields CDR1 MNHNY and CDR2 SVGAGI (reference sequence). The V end was cut by 6 bases, the J end by 10 bases, with 18 bases between. The CDR3 spans 14 residues. The CDR3 reads CASSGGSPSGKLFF. The CDR3 DNA follows: TGTGCCAGCAGCGGCGGCAGCCCTTCGGGAAAACTGTTTTTT.